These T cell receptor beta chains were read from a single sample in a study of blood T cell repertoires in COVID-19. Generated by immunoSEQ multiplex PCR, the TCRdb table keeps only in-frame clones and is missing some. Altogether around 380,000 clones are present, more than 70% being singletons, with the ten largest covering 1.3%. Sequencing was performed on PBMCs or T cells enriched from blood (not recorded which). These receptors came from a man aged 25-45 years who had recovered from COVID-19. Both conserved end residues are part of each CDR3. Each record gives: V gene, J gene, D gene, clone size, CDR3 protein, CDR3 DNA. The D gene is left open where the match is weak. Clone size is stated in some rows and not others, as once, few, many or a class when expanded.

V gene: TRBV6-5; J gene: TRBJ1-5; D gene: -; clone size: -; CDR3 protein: CAGAPTGLEPQHF; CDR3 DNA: TGTGCCGGCGCTCCGACAGGACTAGAGCCCCAGCATTTT
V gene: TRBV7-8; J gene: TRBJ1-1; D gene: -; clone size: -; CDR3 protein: CASSYSGSMNTEAFF; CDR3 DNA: TGTGCCAGCAGCTACTCGGGTTCCATGAACACTGAAGCTTTCTTT
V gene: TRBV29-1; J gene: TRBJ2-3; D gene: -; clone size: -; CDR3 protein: CSVEGGGGTDTQYF; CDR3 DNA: TGCAGCGTTGAAGGGGGAGGTGGTACAGATACGCAGTATTTT
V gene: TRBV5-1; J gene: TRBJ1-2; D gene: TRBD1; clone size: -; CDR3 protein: CASKLGGADGYGYTF; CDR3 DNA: TGCGCCAGCAAGCTAGGGGGCGCCGATGGCTATGGCTACACCTTC
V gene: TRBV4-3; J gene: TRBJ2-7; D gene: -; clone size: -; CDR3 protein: CASSQAPPGASYEQYF; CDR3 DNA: TGCGCCAGCAGCCAAGCTCCGCCCGGAGCCTCCTACGAGCAGTACTTC
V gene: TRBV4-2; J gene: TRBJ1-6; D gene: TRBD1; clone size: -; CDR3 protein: CASSQEGGRGLNFSPLHF; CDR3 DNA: TGTGCCAGCAGCCAAGAAGGGGGCAGGGGGCTAAATTTTTCACCCCTCCACTTT
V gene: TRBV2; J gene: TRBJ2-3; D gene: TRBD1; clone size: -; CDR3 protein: CASRGGQGALDTQYF; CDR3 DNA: TGTGCCAGCAGGGGGGGACAGGGGGCGTTAGATACGCAGTATTTT
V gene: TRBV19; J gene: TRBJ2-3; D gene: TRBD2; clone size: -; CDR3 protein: CASRVRGEGDTQYF; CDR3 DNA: TGTGCCAGTAGGGTGCGGGGGGAAGGAGATACGCAGTATTTT
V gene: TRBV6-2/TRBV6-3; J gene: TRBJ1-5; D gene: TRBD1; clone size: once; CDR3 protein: CASSKTGGWSNQPQHF; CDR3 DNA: TGTGCCAGCAGTAAGACAGGGGGCTGGAGCAATCAGCCCCAGCATTTT
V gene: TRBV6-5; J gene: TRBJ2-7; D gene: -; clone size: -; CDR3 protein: CASSYSMRVGSYEQYF; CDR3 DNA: TGTGCCAGCAGTTACTCTATGAGGGTTGGGTCCTACGAGCAGTACTTC
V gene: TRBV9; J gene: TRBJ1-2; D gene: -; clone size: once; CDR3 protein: CASSVAPGTNYGYTF; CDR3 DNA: TGTGCCAGCAGCGTAGCTCCAGGAACCAACTATGGCTACACCTTC
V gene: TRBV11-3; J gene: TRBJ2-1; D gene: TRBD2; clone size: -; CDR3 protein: CATEPKVGTSGVYNEQFF; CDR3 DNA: TGTGCCACCGAACCGAAGGTCGGAACTAGCGGGGTTTACAATGAGCAGTTCTTC
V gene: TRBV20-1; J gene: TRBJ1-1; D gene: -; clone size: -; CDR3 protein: CSASPPGGGTEAFF; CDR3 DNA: TGCAGTGCTAGTCCCCCCGGGGGTGGCACTGAAGCTTTCTTT
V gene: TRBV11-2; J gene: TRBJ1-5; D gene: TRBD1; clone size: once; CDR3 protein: CASSRTGARQPQHF; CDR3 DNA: TGTGCCAGCAGTCGTACAGGGGCTCGTCAGCCCCAGCATTTT
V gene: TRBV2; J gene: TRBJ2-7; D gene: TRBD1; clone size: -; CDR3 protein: CASGQGPYEQYF; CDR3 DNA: TGTGCCAGTGGACAGGGACCTTACGAGCAGTACTTC
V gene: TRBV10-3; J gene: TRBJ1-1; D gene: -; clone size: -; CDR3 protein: CAISESTWGRAFF; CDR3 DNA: TGTGCCATCAGTGAGTCGACGTGGGGGCGAGCTTTCTTT
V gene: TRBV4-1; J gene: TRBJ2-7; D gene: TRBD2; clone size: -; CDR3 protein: CASSQTSGGAYEQYF; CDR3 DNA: TGCGCCAGCAGCCAGACGAGCGGGGGGGCCTACGAGCAGTACTTC
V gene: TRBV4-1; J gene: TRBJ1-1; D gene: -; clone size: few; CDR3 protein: CASSLQGPSNTEAFF; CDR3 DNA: TGCGCCAGCAGCCTCCAGGGGCCATCGAACACTGAAGCTTTCTTT
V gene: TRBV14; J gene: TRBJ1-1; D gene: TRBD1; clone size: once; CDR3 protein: CASSQEGAGTGLRTEAFF; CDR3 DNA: TGTGCCAGCAGCCAAGAGGGGGCCGGGACAGGCCTTCGGACTGAAGCTTTCTTT
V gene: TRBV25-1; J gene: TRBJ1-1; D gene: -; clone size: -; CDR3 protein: CASSEFSVNTEAFF; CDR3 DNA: TGTGCCAGCAGTGAATTTTCGGTGAACACTGAAGCTTTCTTT
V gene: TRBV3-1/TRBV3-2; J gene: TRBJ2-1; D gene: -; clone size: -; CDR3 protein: CASSQEARQLNNEQFF; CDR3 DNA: TGTGCCAGCAGCCAAGAAGCCAGACAGCTAAACAATGAGCAGTTCTTC
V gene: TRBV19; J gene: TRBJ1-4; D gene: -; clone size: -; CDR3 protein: CASSPRPGLTDDVEKLFF; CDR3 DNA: TGTGCCAGTAGTCCCCGTCCGGGACTCACGGACGACGTTGAAAAACTGTTTTTT
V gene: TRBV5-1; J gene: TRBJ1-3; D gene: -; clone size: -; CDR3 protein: CASSWGQGSNTIYF; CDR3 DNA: TGCGCCAGCAGCTGGGGTCAGGGAAGCAACACCATATATTTT
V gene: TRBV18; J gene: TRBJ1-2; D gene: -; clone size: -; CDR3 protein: CASSPAQAGFYGYTF; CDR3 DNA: TGTGCCAGCTCACCCGCGCAGGCAGGATTCTATGGCTACACCTTC
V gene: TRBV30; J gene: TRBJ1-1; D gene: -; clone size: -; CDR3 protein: CAWSLRTANTEAFF; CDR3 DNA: TGTGCCTGGAGTCTACGGACAGCGAACACTGAAGCTTTCTTT
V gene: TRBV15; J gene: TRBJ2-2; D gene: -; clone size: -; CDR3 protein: CATLRGGVSGELFF; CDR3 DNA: TGTGCCACCCTCCGAGGAGGGGTGAGCGGGGAGCTGTTTTTT
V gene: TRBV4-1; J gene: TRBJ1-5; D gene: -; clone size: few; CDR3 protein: CASSQGRGNQPQHF; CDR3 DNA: TGCGCCAGCAGCCAAGGGAGAGGCAATCAGCCCCAGCATTTT
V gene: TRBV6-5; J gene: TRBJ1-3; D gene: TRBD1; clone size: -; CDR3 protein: CASSSPGTGKSTIYF; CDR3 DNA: TGTGCCAGCAGTTCGCCCGGGACAGGGAAGAGCACCATATATTTT
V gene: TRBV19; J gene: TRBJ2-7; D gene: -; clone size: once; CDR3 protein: CASSMSPGGYEQYF; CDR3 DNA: TGTGCCAGTAGTATGTCGCCCGGGGGTTACGAGCAGTACTTC
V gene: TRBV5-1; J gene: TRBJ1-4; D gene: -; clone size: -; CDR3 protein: CASSLAMVSGEKLFF; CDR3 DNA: TGCGCCAGCAGCTTGGCCATGGTTTCGGGTGAAAAACTGTTTTTT
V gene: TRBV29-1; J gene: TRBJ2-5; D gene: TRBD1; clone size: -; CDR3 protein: CSVVPMGQQETQYF; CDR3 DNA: TGCAGCGTTGTACCGATGGGACAGCAAGAGACCCAGTACTTC
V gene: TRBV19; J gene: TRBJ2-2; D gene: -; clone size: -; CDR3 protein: CATLKRDNTGELFF; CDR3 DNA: TGTGCCACCTTAAAGAGGGATAACACCGGGGAGCTGTTTTTT
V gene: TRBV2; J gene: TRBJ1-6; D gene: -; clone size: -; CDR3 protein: CASKEGGFTSPLHF; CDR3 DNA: TGTGCCAGCAAGGAGGGAGGTTTCACTTCACCCCTCCACTTT
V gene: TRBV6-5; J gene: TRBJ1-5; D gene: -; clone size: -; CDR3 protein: CASRNQWEDQPQHF; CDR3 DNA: TGTGCCAGCAGAAACCAGTGGGAGGATCAGCCCCAGCATTTT
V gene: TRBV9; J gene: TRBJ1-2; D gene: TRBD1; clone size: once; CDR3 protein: CASSVASGTGYGYTF; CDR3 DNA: TGTGCCAGCAGCGTAGCCTCCGGGACAGGCTATGGCTACACCTTC
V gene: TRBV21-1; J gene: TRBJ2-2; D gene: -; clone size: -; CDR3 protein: CASSRNTGELFF; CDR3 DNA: TGTGCCAGCAGCCGGAACACCGGGGAGCTGTTTTTT
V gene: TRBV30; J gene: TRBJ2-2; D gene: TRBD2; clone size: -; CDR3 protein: CAWSSRLAGGQNTGELFF; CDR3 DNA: TGTGCCTGGAGTAGTAGACTAGCGGGGGGCCAGAACACCGGGGAGCTGTTTTTT
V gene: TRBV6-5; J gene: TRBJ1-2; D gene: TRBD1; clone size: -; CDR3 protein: CASSYSGQGRHYGYTF; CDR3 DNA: TGTGCCAGCAGTTACTCGGGACAGGGGAGACACTATGGCTACACCTTC
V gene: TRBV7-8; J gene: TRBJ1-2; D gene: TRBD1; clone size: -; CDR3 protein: CASSSGQGGGYTF; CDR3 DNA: TGTGCCAGCAGCTCCGGACAGGGAGGGGGCTACACCTTC